The clone carrying this TCR beta chain was observed a few times. Its antigen is unknown. This record comes from a study of cytomegalovirus exposure and HLA in healthy donors. The PCR ran on 60 Vbeta and 13 Jbeta primers. Here immunoSEQ multiplex PCR was the method, and the copy in TCRdb shows in-frame clones only, minus some. Among about 200,000 clones listed, around 70% were seen once. The V end lost 5 bases, the J end lost 5 bases, and 9 bases lay between the germline ends. The CDR3 is 13 amino acids. Germline V gene sequence: CDR1 MNHEY, CDR2 SVGAGI. Study-wide points: The likely origin of a cluster of highly shared sequence variants was a sequencing artifact.

This receptor was obtained from a man between 35 and 55 years old in good health and CMV-seropositive. The gene calls are TRBV6-5 and TRBJ2-2, with D unclear. Sequencing was done on a sample of PBMCs. CDR3 bases: TGTGCCAGCAGTCCCCTACCTACCGGGGAGCTGTTTTTT. This gives the protein CASSPLPTGELFF.